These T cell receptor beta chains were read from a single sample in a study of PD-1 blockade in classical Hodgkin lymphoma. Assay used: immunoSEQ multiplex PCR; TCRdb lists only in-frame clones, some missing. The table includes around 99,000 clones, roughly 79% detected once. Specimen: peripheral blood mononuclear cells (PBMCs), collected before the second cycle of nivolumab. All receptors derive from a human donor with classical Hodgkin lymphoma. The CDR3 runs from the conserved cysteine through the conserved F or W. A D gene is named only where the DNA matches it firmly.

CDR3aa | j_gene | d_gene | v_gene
CASSQQSGELLFF | TRBJ1-4 | . | TRBV4-2
CASSPGQGQETQYF | TRBJ2-5 | TRBD1 | TRBV7-2
CASSRTVYEQYF | TRBJ2-7 | . | TRBV28
CASTQKGESGTEAFF | TRBJ1-1 | . | TRBV6-1
CASSPGGRYNEQFF | TRBJ2-1 | TRBD1 | TRBV5-4
CASSRTGTTIYEQYF | TRBJ2-7 | TRBD2 | TRBV5-1
CASSFASGANEQYF | TRBJ2-7 | TRBD2 | TRBV7-8
CASRLAGSVSTDTQYF | TRBJ2-3 | TRBD2 | TRBV27
CASSIGQTTEAFF | TRBJ1-1 | . | TRBV19
CASSFGTSINEQFF | TRBJ2-1 | TRBD2 | TRBV5-1
CASSLFQGTYEQYF | TRBJ2-7 | . | TRBV7-2
CASSSQTSGRAGTDTQYF | TRBJ2-3 | TRBD2 | TRBV28
CAISESRQDLNQPQHF | TRBJ1-5 | . | TRBV10-3
CASSPRGVMNTEAFF | TRBJ1-1 | . | TRBV5-1
CASSLGPLNTEAFF | TRBJ1-1 | . | TRBV7-2
CASSSDRDNYGYTF | TRBJ1-2 | TRBD1 | TRBV2
CASSSRTQGLSDTQYF | TRBJ2-3 | . | TRBV28
CASSPPRGWGYETQYF | TRBJ2-5 | . | TRBV18
CASSAGIYNEQFF | TRBJ2-1 | . | TRBV7-3
CASSWDRTGAGGETQYF | TRBJ2-5 | . | TRBV5-1
CASSVRDRGWNTEAFF | TRBJ1-1 | TRBD1 | TRBV19
CASSLGTGGIYEQYF | TRBJ2-7 | TRBD1 | TRBV7-6
CSATQNYGYTF | TRBJ1-2 | . | TRBV20-1
CASSVGGTGIYGYTF | TRBJ1-2 | . | TRBV9
CATGAAWGGVNTGELFF | TRBJ2-2 | . | TRBV15
CASSPPQGQGNTQYF | TRBJ2-3 | TRBD1 | TRBV7-9
CATGEDSYNEQFF | TRBJ2-1 | . | TRBV5-1
CASSQGGQETRSEQYF | TRBJ2-7 | . | TRBV4-2
CASSGPVSLAANSYEQYF | TRBJ2-7 | TRBD2 | TRBV2
CASSFSTRRASTDTQYF | TRBJ2-3 | . | TRBV27
CASSDGPYRGYTF | TRBJ1-2 | . | TRBV6-4
CAPQGRCHEQYF | TRBJ2-7 | . | TRBV5-8
CASSLFSGFAGNTIYF | TRBJ1-3 | . | TRBV11-1
CASTDPRRSGSTDTQYF | TRBJ2-3 | . | TRBV7-9
CASSLSKVVATGELFF | TRBJ2-2 | . | TRBV7-3
CASSAWRAGNTGELFF | TRBJ2-2 | TRBD2 | TRBV2
CASSERGPDTQYF | TRBJ2-3 | . | TRBV7-9
CASSLARGLTDTQYF | TRBJ2-3 | TRBD2 | TRBV11-2
CASSPGRLGTGELFF | TRBJ2-2 | . | TRBV11-1
CASSQEDSSYEQYF | TRBJ2-7 | . | TRBV4-2
CASSYLKNTEAFF | TRBJ1-1 | . | TRBV6-5
CASLGAGRGELFF | TRBJ2-2 | TRBD2 | TRBV7-6
CATSRDSYGYEQYF | TRBJ2-7 | . | TRBV15